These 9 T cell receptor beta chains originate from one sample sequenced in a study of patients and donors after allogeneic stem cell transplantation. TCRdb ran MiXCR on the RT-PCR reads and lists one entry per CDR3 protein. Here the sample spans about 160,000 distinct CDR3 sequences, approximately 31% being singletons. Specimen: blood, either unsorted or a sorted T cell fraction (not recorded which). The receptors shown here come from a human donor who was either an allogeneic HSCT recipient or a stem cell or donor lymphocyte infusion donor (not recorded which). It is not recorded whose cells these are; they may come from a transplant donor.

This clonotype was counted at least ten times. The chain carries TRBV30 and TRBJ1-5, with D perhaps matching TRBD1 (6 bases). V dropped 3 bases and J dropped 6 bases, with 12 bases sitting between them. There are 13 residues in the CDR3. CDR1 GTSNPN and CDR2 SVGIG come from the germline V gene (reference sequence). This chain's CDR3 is CAWSYGGGQPQHF. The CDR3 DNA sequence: TGTGCCTGGAGCTACGGGGGCGGTCAGCCCCAGCATTTT.

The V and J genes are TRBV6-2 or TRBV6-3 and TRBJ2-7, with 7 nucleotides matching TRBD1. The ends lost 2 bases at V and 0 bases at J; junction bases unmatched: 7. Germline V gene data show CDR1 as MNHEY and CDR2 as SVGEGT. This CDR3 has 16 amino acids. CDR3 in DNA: TGTGCCAGCAGTTACGGGGACAGTTCGAGCTCCTACGAGCAGTACTTC. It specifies CASSYGDSSSSYEQYF.

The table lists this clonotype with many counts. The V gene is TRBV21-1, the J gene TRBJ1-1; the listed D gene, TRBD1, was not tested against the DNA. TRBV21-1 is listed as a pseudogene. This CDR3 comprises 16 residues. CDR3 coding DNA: TGTGCCAGCAGCCTTGACAGGGGGCCAGGAGACACTGAAGCTTTCTTT. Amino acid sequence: CASSLDRGPGDTEAFF.

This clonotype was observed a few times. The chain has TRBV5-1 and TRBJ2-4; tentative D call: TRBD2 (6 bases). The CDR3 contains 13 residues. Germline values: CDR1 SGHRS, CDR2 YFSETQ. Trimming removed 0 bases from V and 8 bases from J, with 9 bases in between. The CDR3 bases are TGCGCCAGCAGCTTGGAGGGCGGGGACATTCAGTACTTC. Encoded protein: CASSLEGGDIQYF.

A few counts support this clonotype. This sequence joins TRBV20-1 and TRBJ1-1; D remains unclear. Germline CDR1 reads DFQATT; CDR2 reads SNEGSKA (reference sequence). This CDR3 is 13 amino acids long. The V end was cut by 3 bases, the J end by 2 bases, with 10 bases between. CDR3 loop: CSASEQLNTEAFF. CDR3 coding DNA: TGCAGTGCTAGCGAACAGCTAAACACTGAAGCTTTCTTT.

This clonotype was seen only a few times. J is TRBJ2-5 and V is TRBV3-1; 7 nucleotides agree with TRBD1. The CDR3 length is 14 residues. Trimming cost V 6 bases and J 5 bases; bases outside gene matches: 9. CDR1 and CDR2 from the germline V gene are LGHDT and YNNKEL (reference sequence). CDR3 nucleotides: TGTGCCAGCAGTAGGACAGGCCGCGAGGAGACCCAGTACTTC. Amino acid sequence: CASSRTGREETQYF.

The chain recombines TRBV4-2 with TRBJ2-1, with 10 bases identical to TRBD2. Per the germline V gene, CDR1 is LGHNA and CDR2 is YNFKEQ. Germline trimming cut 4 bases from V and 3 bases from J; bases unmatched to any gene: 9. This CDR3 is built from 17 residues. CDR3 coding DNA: TGTGCCAGCAGCCTATATCTCAGGACTAGCGGCTACAATGAGCAGTTCTTC. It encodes CASSLYLRTSGYNEQFF.

The CDR3 region is CASSLPLPDTKETQYF. The CDR3 DNA reads TGTGCCAGCAGTTTACCCCTCCCTGACACGAAAGAGACCCAGTACTTC. The chain is built from TRBV12-3 or TRBV12-4 and TRBJ2-5, with D unclear. The CDR3 runs 16 residues. V lost 2 bases and J lost 3, with 16 bases in between.

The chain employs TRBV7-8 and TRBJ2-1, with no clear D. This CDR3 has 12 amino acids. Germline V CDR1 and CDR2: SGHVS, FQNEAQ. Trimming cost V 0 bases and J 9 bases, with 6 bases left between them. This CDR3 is CASSLAGFEQFF. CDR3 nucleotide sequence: TGTGCCAGCAGCTTAGCTGGCTTTGAGCAGTTCTTC.